These 4 T cell receptor beta chains originate from one sample sequenced in a study of T cell repertoires in cytomegalovirus infection. These receptors' targets are unknown. TCRdb reprocessed the reads via MiXCR and lists one record per CDR3 protein. The sample lists under 120,000 distinct CDR3 sequences; roughly two fifths were seen once. The input for sequencing was CD8+ T cells from cultured PBMCs, taken from culture after CMV antigen stimulation. Receptor source: a human donor in good health (CMV status not recorded). Some clones in this sample may be carry-over from other donors' samples.

In its sample, this clonotype was seen a few times. CDR3 amino acids: CASKQGQVNTGELFF. In nucleotides, the CDR3 is TGTGCCAGCAAGCAAGGACAGGTGAACACCGGGGAGCTGTTTTTT. This rearrangement joins TRBV9 to TRBJ2-2; TRBD1 matches at 7 bases. Germline lookup yields CDR1 SGDLS and CDR2 YYNGEE. V lost 6 bases, J lost 1 base, and 6 bases stayed unmatched. CDR3 length: 15 amino acids.

The V call is TRBV10-3, the J call TRBJ2-4, with D unresolved. Germline CDR1 and CDR2: ENHRY and SYGVKD. The CDR3 spans 10 residues. V lost 11 bases and J lost 9, with 11 bases in between. CDR3 loop: CAPKLRIQYF. CDR3 sequence (DNA): TGTGCCCCCAAACTACGCATTCAGTACTTC.

This clonotype occurred a few times. The chain recombines TRBV6-6 with TRBJ1-2; D not certain. The CDR3 sequence is 14 residues long. CDR1 is MNHNY and CDR2 is SVGAGI in the germline V gene (reference sequence). V was cut by 5 bases and J by 8 bases, with 18 bases left in between. CDR3 residues: CASSTFDAPGGYTF. For the CDR3, the DNA is TGTGCCAGCAGTACCTTTGACGCCCCGGGCGGCTACACCTTC.

This clonotype has a handful of counts. The chain has TRBV18 and TRBJ1-2; TRBD1 might be the D (6 bases). The germline V gene encodes CDR1 KGHSH and CDR2 LQKENI. This CDR3 spans 12 amino acids. V gave up 6 bases and J gave up 6 bases, with 11 bases separating them. CDR3 DNA: TGTGCCAGCTCCCAAGGGGGGAATGGCTACACCTTC. Translating it yields CASSQGGNGYTF.